A selection of T cell receptor beta chains follows, all from one sample in a study of T cells in Graves' hyperthyroidism and ophthalmopathy. TCRdb analysed the multiplex PCR reads with MiXCR anew, one entry per CDR3 protein. The repertoire holds 650,000 to 850,000 distinct CDR3 sequences, with 15% to 20% as singletons. Input material: blood. The receptors stem from a woman in her 50s with Graves' hyperthyroidism that later progressed to Graves' ophthalmopathy. Both conserved end residues are part of each CDR3. The D gene is left open where the match is weak. Size is omitted from some rows. Given values are once, few, many or a class for expanded clones.

cdr3_nt,cdr3_aa,v_call,clone_size,j_call,d_call
TGCAGTGCTAGCCGCCTAGCGGGGGGTCGGGGGAAAGAGACCCAGTACTTC,CSASRLAGGRGKETQYF,TRBV20-1,few,TRBJ2-5,TRBD2
TGTGCCAGCAGCTTAGGCGGAACCACGGACACCAGGGAGAAGGCTTTCTTT,CASSLGGTTDTREKAFF,TRBV13,.,TRBJ1-1,.
TGTGCCAGCATCCAACAGGGGGCTGGCTACAATGAGCAGTTCTTC,CASIQQGAGYNEQFF,TRBV6-8,.,TRBJ2-1,TRBD1
TGTGCCAGCAGTTCCTCTGACAGCGCTGACAGGGAGACCCAGTACTTC,CASSSSDSADRETQYF,TRBV12-3/TRBV12-4,.,TRBJ2-5,.
TGTGCCAGCTCACCCGCCGCAGGGTGGACTGGGGCCAACGTCCTGACTTTC,CASSPAAGWTGANVLTF,TRBV18,.,TRBJ2-6,.
TGTGCCAGCAGCTTACTTCTAGCAGGGACAAAGGCCCAGTACTTC,CASSLLLAGTKAQYF,TRBV7-9,few,TRBJ2-5,.
TGCGCCAGCAGCTTGGAGGACCACGGGGAGCTGTTTTTT,CASSLEDHGELFF,TRBV5-1,many,TRBJ2-2,.
TGTGCCAGCGTAAAAGGACAGGGTTCCTACAATGAGCAGTTCTTC,CASVKGQGSYNEQFF,TRBV2,many,TRBJ2-1,TRBD1
TGCGCCGGCAGCTTACAGGGGGCTAGCACTGAAGCTTTCTTT,CAGSLQGASTEAFF,TRBV5-1,.,TRBJ1-1,TRBD1
TGTGCCAGCAGCCCGCTCGCGGGGGACCTTTTCACAGATACGCAGTATTTT,CASSPLAGDLFTDTQYF,TRBV4-2,once,TRBJ2-3,TRBD2
TGTGCCAGCAGTGAGTTGATAGGGGGTCAAGAGACCCAGTACTTC,CASSELIGGQETQYF,TRBV2,many,TRBJ2-5,.
TGCGCCAGCAGCCCACGGGACAGGGATGGCTACACCTTC,CASSPRDRDGYTF,TRBV4-1,few,TRBJ1-2,TRBD1
TGTGCCAGCTCACCAGGGCTCTCTGGAAACACCATATATTTT,CASSPGLSGNTIYF,TRBV18,many,TRBJ1-3,.
TGTGCCAGCAGTGAAGAGACGTATCAGCCCCAGCATTTT,CASSEETYQPQHF,TRBV2,many,TRBJ1-5,.
TGCGCCAGCAGCTTGGAGTTTAACACTGAAGCTTTCTTT,CASSLEFNTEAFF,TRBV5-1,many,TRBJ1-1,.